These T cell receptor beta chains were read from a single sample in a study of cytomegalovirus exposure and HLA in healthy donors. The assay was immunoSEQ multiplex PCR, and TCRdb's table has in-frame clones only and misses some. The profile shows about 110,000 clones, more than 65% of them singletons. What was sequenced was PBMCs. These receptors all stem from a woman aged 45-60 years in good health and CMV-seropositive. CDR3s include the opening cysteine and the closing phenylalanine or tryptophan. The order of the fields is clone size, J gene, D gene, CDR3 length, V gene, CDR3 DNA, CDR3 protein. A D gene is named only where the DNA matches it firmly. Rows give clone size only sometimes, using once, few, many, or a class for an expanded clone.

>.|TRBJ1-5|.|13|TRBV11-2
TGTGCCAGCAGCTTGAACAGGGATCAGCCCCAGCATTTT
CASSLNRDQPQHF
>.|TRBJ2-7|TRBD1|16|TRBV9
TGTGCCAGCAGCGTAGGCGGACAGGGTGATTACTACGAGCAGTACTTC
CASSVGGQGDYYEQYF
>.|TRBJ2-7|TRBD1|13|TRBV25-1
TGTGCCAGCACCTATCCAGGGGGCATTGAGCAGTACTTC
CASTYPGGIEQYF
>.|TRBJ2-1|.|16|TRBV12-1
TGTGCCAGCAGCTTTGTGTCTAGCGGGGGGCCAAATGAGCAGTTCTTC
CASSFVSSGGPNEQFF
>few|TRBJ1-6|TRBD1|17|TRBV5-1
TGCGCCAGCAGCGGGACAGGGGGCGCTGGGTATAATTCACCCCTCCACTTT
CASSGTGGAGYNSPLHF
>.|TRBJ1-1|TRBD1|14|TRBV6-5
TGTGCCAGCAGTTATCAGGGGGCTGGAACTGAAGCTTTCTTT
CASSYQGAGTEAFF
>.|TRBJ2-1|TRBD2|15|TRBV30
TGTGCCTGGACATTCTCGGGACTAGCGAAAGATGAGCAGTTCTTC
CAWTFSGLAKDEQFF
>once|TRBJ2-5|.|16|TRBV5-1
TGCGCCAGCAGCTTGCGGGCCATGGTCACAGGACAGACCCGGTACTTC
CASSLRAMVTGQTRYF
>.|TRBJ1-1|.|15|TRBV7-6
TGTGCCAGCAGCTTAAATGGACTGGGGGGCACTGAAGCTTTCTTT
CASSLNGLGGTEAFF
>once|TRBJ2-1|TRBD1|16|TRBV28
TGTGCCAGCAGTTTAGCCTCTGGGGACAGGGGGAATGAGCAGTTCTTC
CASSLASGDRGNEQFF
>.|TRBJ2-1|TRBD1|17|TRBV28
TGTGCCAGCAGTTTGTTGTCCGGGACAGACCTCTACAATGAGCAGTTCTTC
CASSLLSGTDLYNEQFF
>.|TRBJ2-5|TRBD2|16|TRBV7-2
TGTGCCAGCAGCTTAGGAGCGGGGGGCCTCCAAGAGACCCAGTACTTC
CASSLGAGGLQETQYF
>.|TRBJ2-1|TRBD2|14|TRBV6-6
TGTGCCAGCAGTCAAGCGGGGAACTACAATGAGCAGTTCTTC
CASSQAGNYNEQFF
>.|TRBJ2-1|TRBD1|16|TRBV5-1
TGCGCCAGCAGTCCTCCCCCTGACAGGGACTACAATGAGCAGTTCTTC
CASSPPPDRDYNEQFF
>.|TRBJ1-2|.|11|TRBV30
TGTGCCTGTGGACAGCCCTATGGCTACACCTTC
CACGQPYGYTF
>.|TRBJ1-2|.|16|TRBV4-1
TGCGCCAGCAGCCAAGGCGTTTCCCAGCGAAGCTATGGCTACACCTTC
CASSQGVSQRSYGYTF
>.|TRBJ2-1|.|16|TRBV5-1
TGCGCCAGCAGCTTAGGACCCCGGGGGGCGCAAAATGAGCAGCTCTTC
CASSLGPRGAQNEQLF
>.|TRBJ2-7|TRBD1|14|TRBV7-9
TGTGCCAGCAGCCCGCGGACAGGGCACTACGAGCAGTACTTC
CASSPRTGHYEQYF
>.|TRBJ1-1|TRBD1|14|TRBV6-5
TGTGCCAGCAGTTACACAGGGGGCAACACTGAAGCTTTCTTT
CASSYTGGNTEAFF
>.|TRBJ2-1|.|14|TRBV5-1
TGCGCCAGCATGAGCGTACTGTCCTACAATGAGCAGTTCTTC
CASMSVLSYNEQFF
>few|TRBJ1-1|TRBD1|13|TRBV2
TGTGCCAGCACTACGGGACAGGGGACTGAAGCTTTCTTT
CASTTGQGTEAFF
>.|TRBJ1-3|.|20|TRBV27
TGTGCCAGCAGTTTAAAAGCCTATACCTGGGGGGAACACTCTGGAAACACCATATATTTT
CASSLKAYTWGEHSGNTIYF
>.|TRBJ1-1|TRBD1|16|TRBV4-2
TGTGCCAGCAGCCGAGAGGGGACAGGCTTGAACACTGAAGCTTTCTTT
CASSREGTGLNTEAFF
>.|TRBJ1-6|.|16|TRBV7-8
TGTGCCAGCAGCTTAGTGGCCAGGGGTTACTATTCACCCCTCCACTTT
CASSLVARGYYSPLHF
>.|TRBJ1-2|TRBD1|14|TRBV9
TGTGCCAGCAGCGTACAACAGGGGAACTATGGCTACACCTTC
CASSVQQGNYGYTF
>.|TRBJ1-2|.|17|TRBV14
TGTGCCAGCAGCCACCAAGTCCCGAATACAATTAACTATGGCTACACCTTC
CASSHQVPNTINYGYTF
>.|TRBJ1-3|.|15|TRBV27
TGTGCCAGCAGTTTAGGACTTAACTCTGGAAACACCATATATTTT
CASSLGLNSGNTIYF
>.|TRBJ2-3|.|17|TRBV5-4
TGTGCCAGCAGCGCCCGTCCTCAGGGCGGGGGCACAGATACGCAGTATTTT
CASSARPQGGGTDTQYF
>.|TRBJ2-5|TRBD1|15|TRBV2
TGTGCCAGCAGTGTAAATTCCGGGACAGAAGAGACCCAGTACTTC
CASSVNSGTEETQYF
>.|TRBJ2-7|TRBD2|15|TRBV7-9
TGTGCCAGCAGCCCTCCTGGGGGAGGGGATTACGAGCAGTACTTC
CASSPPGGGDYEQYF
>.|TRBJ1-1|.|16|TRBV5-1
TGCGCCAGCAGCTCGGCGGGGAGGCTGTGGAACACTGAAGCTTTCTTT
CASSSAGRLWNTEAFF
>few|TRBJ2-2|TRBD1|17|TRBV7-2
TGTGCCAGCAGCTTAAGAGGACAGGGGTCGAACACCGGGGAGCTGTTTTTT
CASSLRGQGSNTGELFF
>few|TRBJ1-3|.|15|TRBV2
TGTGCCAGCAGTGAAGTGGAGAGGTCTGGAAACACCATATATTTT
CASSEVERSGNTIYF
>.|TRBJ1-6|.|15|TRBV6-5
TGTGCCAGCAGTTACTCTGCAGATCCCAATTCACCCCTCCACTTT
CASSYSADPNSPLHF
>.|TRBJ1-6|TRBD1|17|TRBV7-8
TGTGCCAGCAGCTCATTTGGGACAGCGTACGGAGGGTCACCCCTCCACTTT
CASSSFGTAYGGSPLHF
>.|TRBJ2-3|.|16|TRBV6-5
TGTGCCAGCAGTTTGATGGGGGCATCGACCACAGATACGCAGTATTTT
CASSLMGASTTDTQYF
>.|TRBJ1-6|TRBD1|15|TRBV28
TGTGCCAGCAGTTTCCTCGACAGGGACGGTTCACCCCTCCACTTT
CASSFLDRDGSPLHF
>.|TRBJ2-3|TRBD2|14|TRBV9
TGTGCCAGCAATTCGGCGGGGGGATCAGATACGCAGTATTTT
CASNSAGGSDTQYF
>.|TRBJ1-2|.|14|TRBV5-1
TGCGCCAGCAGGCCCGACGTGGCTTCGAGGGGCTACACCTTC
CASRPDVASRGYTF
>.|TRBJ1-5|TRBD1|15|TRBV18
TGTGCCAGCTCACCCTCGGACAGGGGAGGCCAGCCCCAGCATTTT
CASSPSDRGGQPQHF
>.|TRBJ1-5|.|13|TRBV18
TGTGCCAGCTCCCAATCAGGGGATCAGCCCCAGCATTTT
CASSQSGDQPQHF
>.|TRBJ2-1|.|13|TRBV7-2
TGTGCCAGCAGCCACGACACTTACAATGAGCAGTTCTTC
CASSHDTYNEQFF
>.|TRBJ1-1|.|15|TRBV28
TGTGCCAGCAGTTTAGGGAGGGGGTGGAACACTGAAGCTTTCTTT
CASSLGRGWNTEAFF
>once|TRBJ2-7|.|16|TRBV6-4
TGTGCCAGCAGTGACTCGTGCGGGGTAATCTCCTACGAGCAGTACTTC
CASSDSCGVISYEQYF
>.|TRBJ1-2|TRBD1|18|TRBV19
TGTGCCAGTAGTATAGACCGGGACAGGCTCCGTAGAGCCTATGGCTACACCTTC
CASSIDRDRLRRAYGYTF
>.|TRBJ2-1|TRBD2|15|TRBV27
TGTGCCAGCAGTTTAGCGGGGGGGGACTACAATGAGCAGTTCTTC
CASSLAGGDYNEQFF
>.|TRBJ2-5|.|12|TRBV5-6
TGTGCCAGCGGGACTCTTCAAGAGACCCAGTACTTC
CASGTLQETQYF
>.|TRBJ2-7|TRBD1|16|TRBV30
TGTGCCTGGAACCCTTCCCGGGACAGGTATGCCTACGAGCAGTACTTC
CAWNPSRDRYAYEQYF
>.|TRBJ2-7|.|11|TRBV6-5
TGTGCCAGCAGTCGGGACTACGAGCAGTACTTC
CASSRDYEQYF
>.|TRBJ1-2|TRBD1|14|TRBV29-1
TGCAGCGTTGAAGAAATGACAGGGTTACAAGGCTACACCTTC
CSVEEMTGLQGYTF
>.|TRBJ2-2|.|15|TRBV10-3
TGTGCCAGCAGTGACTCGTTCCAGGGGAGCGGGGAGCTGTTTTTT
CASSDSFQGSGELFF
>.|TRBJ1-3|.|16|TRBV7-9
TGTGCCAGCAGCTTAGGAACCTGGACAGCTGGAAACACCATATATTTT
CASSLGTWTAGNTIYF
>.|TRBJ2-1|TRBD2|16|TRBV28
TGTGCCAGCAGTTTATCGTCCCTAGCGGGTAAGGATGAGCAGTTCTTC
CASSLSSLAGKDEQFF
>.|TRBJ1-2|.|14|TRBV6-1
TGTGCCAGCAGGCCGGGTCCTTTCCTCTATGGCTACACCTTC
CASRPGPFLYGYTF
>.|TRBJ2-5|TRBD2|15|TRBV5-1
TGCGCCAGCAGCTCGGAAGCGGGGCCACAGGAGACCCAGTACTTC
CASSSEAGPQETQYF
>.|TRBJ1-5|TRBD1|15|TRBV25-1
TGTGCCAGCAGGAGAAGCGGACAGGGCCATCAGCCCCAGCATTTT
CASRRSGQGHQPQHF
>.|TRBJ2-7|.|16|TRBV4-3
TGCGCCAGCAGCTGTGATGACAGTCTCCTCTCCTACGAGCAGTACTTC
CASSCDDSLLSYEQYF